A selection of T cell receptor beta chains follows, all from one sample in a study of blood T cell repertoires in COVID-19. Generated by immunoSEQ multiplex PCR, the TCRdb table keeps only in-frame clones and is missing some. The data contain some 56,000 clones, roughly 90% of them singletons. The sequencing input was peripheral blood. Receptor source: a human donor in a cohort sampled during active COVID-19. Both conserved end residues are part of each CDR3. Fields, in order: D gene, clone size, V gene, J gene, CDR3 protein, CDR3 DNA. The D gene is left open where the match is weak. Clone size is stated in some rows and not others, as once, few, many or a class when expanded.

d_gene: TRBD1
abundance: -
v_gene: TRBV19
j_gene: TRBJ2-7
CDR3aa: CASSMPGTGGRQYF
CDR3nt: TGTGCCAGTAGTATGCCCGGGACAGGGGGTCGTCAGTACTTC

d_gene: -
abundance: -
v_gene: TRBV9
j_gene: TRBJ2-7
CDR3aa: CASSVGGSGEQYF
CDR3nt: TGTGCCAGCAGCGTTGGAGGGTCGGGAGAGCAGTACTTC

d_gene: TRBD1
abundance: -
v_gene: TRBV6-9
j_gene: TRBJ1-3
CDR3aa: CASSYNRGPGNTIYF
CDR3nt: TGTGCCAGCAGTTATAACAGGGGGCCTGGAAACACCATATATTTT

d_gene: TRBD1
abundance: -
v_gene: TRBV29-1
j_gene: TRBJ2-2
CDR3aa: CSARQGASGELFF
CDR3nt: TGCAGCGCGAGACAGGGGGCAAGCGGGGAGCTGTTTTTT

d_gene: TRBD1
abundance: -
v_gene: TRBV5-5
j_gene: TRBJ2-1
CDR3aa: CASSNTGQGYNEQFF
CDR3nt: TGTGCCAGCAGCAATACGGGACAGGGATACAATGAGCAGTTCTTC

d_gene: TRBD1
abundance: -
v_gene: TRBV6-6
j_gene: TRBJ2-4
CDR3aa: CASKLTGKNIQYF
CDR3nt: TGTGCCAGCAAACTGACAGGGAAAAACATTCAGTACTTC

d_gene: TRBD2
abundance: -
v_gene: TRBV4-3
j_gene: TRBJ2-1
CDR3aa: CASSQEGAGGHNEQFF
CDR3nt: TGCGCCAGCAGCCAAGAAGGGGCGGGGGGTCACAATGAGCAGTTCTTC

d_gene: TRBD1
abundance: -
v_gene: TRBV4-1
j_gene: TRBJ2-2
CDR3aa: CASTPRTGANTGELFF
CDR3nt: TGCGCCAGCACCCCAAGGACAGGGGCGAACACCGGGGAGCTGTTTTTT

d_gene: TRBD1
abundance: -
v_gene: TRBV7-2
j_gene: TRBJ2-7
CDR3aa: CASSLGGTVAYEQYF
CDR3nt: TGTGCCAGCAGCTTAGGGGGGACAGTGGCCTACGAGCAGTACTTC

d_gene: -
abundance: -
v_gene: TRBV2
j_gene: TRBJ2-7
CDR3aa: CASRIGTLEYYEQYF
CDR3nt: TGTGCCAGCAGGATCGGGACTCTCGAGTACTATGAGCAGTACTTC

d_gene: -
abundance: -
v_gene: TRBV7-2
j_gene: TRBJ1-2
CDR3aa: CASSPSGLSGYTF
CDR3nt: TGTGCCAGCAGCCCCTCCGGACTATCTGGCTACACCTTC

d_gene: -
abundance: -
v_gene: TRBV6-2/TRBV6-3
j_gene: TRBJ2-7
CDR3aa: CASSYDGRGHEQYF
CDR3nt: TGTGCCAGCAGTTACGATGGCAGGGGCCACGAGCAGTACTTC

d_gene: TRBD2
abundance: -
v_gene: TRBV2
j_gene: TRBJ2-1
CDR3aa: CASGGLASVNEQFF
CDR3nt: TGTGCCAGCGGCGGACTAGCTAGCGTCAATGAGCAGTTCTTC

d_gene: -
abundance: -
v_gene: TRBV3-1/TRBV3-2
j_gene: TRBJ1-6
CDR3aa: CASSQNRDGSPLHF
CDR3nt: TGTGCCAGCAGCCAAAACAGGGACGGTTCACCCCTCCACTTT

d_gene: TRBD1
abundance: -
v_gene: TRBV6-4
j_gene: TRBJ1-2
CDR3aa: CASSDQTGVGYGYTF
CDR3nt: TGTGCCAGCAGCGACCAAACAGGGGTTGGCTATGGCTACACCTTC

d_gene: -
abundance: -
v_gene: TRBV12-3/TRBV12-4
j_gene: TRBJ1-1
CDR3aa: CASSLSEVTEAFF
CDR3nt: TGTGCCAGCAGTTTAAGCGAGGTGACTGAAGCTTTCTTT

d_gene: -
abundance: -
v_gene: TRBV2
j_gene: TRBJ1-4
CDR3aa: CASSEFGTRNEKLFF
CDR3nt: TGTGCCAGCAGTGAGTTTGGCACCCGCAATGAAAAACTGTTTTTT

d_gene: -
abundance: -
v_gene: TRBV5-4
j_gene: TRBJ1-3
CDR3aa: CASSNHGAGGTIYF
CDR3nt: TGTGCCAGCAGCAACCACGGTGCGGGGGGCACCATATATTTT

d_gene: TRBD1
abundance: -
v_gene: TRBV6-6
j_gene: TRBJ1-2
CDR3aa: CASTLDRNSNYGYTF
CDR3nt: TGTGCCAGCACTCTGGACAGGAACTCTAACTATGGCTACACCTTC

d_gene: -
abundance: -
v_gene: TRBV25-1
j_gene: TRBJ2-7
CDR3aa: CASSDRDWYEQYF
CDR3nt: TGTGCCAGCAGTGACAGGGATTGGTACGAGCAGTACTTC

d_gene: TRBD1
abundance: -
v_gene: TRBV6-5
j_gene: TRBJ2-7
CDR3aa: CASSYAGTGRYEQYF
CDR3nt: TGTGCCAGCAGTTACGCCGGGACAGGGAGGTACGAGCAGTACTTC

d_gene: -
abundance: -
v_gene: TRBV5-4
j_gene: TRBJ1-3
CDR3aa: CASSRRESGNTIYF
CDR3nt: TGTGCCAGCAGCCGTCGGGAGTCTGGAAACACCATATATTTT

d_gene: TRBD2
abundance: -
v_gene: TRBV6-6
j_gene: TRBJ2-5
CDR3aa: CASSFGTTVGETQYF
CDR3nt: TGTGCCAGCAGTTTCGGGACTACAGTAGGAGAGACCCAGTACTTC

d_gene: TRBD1
abundance: -
v_gene: TRBV2
j_gene: TRBJ1-2
CDR3aa: CASSGDRVDGYTF
CDR3nt: TGTGCCAGCAGTGGTGACAGGGTAGATGGCTACACCTTC

d_gene: TRBD1
abundance: few
v_gene: TRBV27
j_gene: TRBJ1-4
CDR3aa: CASGEGQAEKLFF
CDR3nt: TGTGCCAGCGGAGAGGGACAGGCCGAAAAACTGTTTTTT

d_gene: -
abundance: -
v_gene: TRBV30
j_gene: TRBJ1-5
CDR3aa: CAWSLERTVLGQPQHF
CDR3nt: TGTGCCTGGAGTCTAGAAAGGACAGTGCTCGGTCAGCCCCAGCATTTT

d_gene: TRBD1
abundance: -
v_gene: TRBV6-4
j_gene: TRBJ2-3
CDR3aa: CASSGAEGGLTDTQYF
CDR3nt: TGTGCCAGCAGTGGCGCGGAAGGGGGCCTCACAGATACGCAGTATTTT

d_gene: -
abundance: -
v_gene: TRBV3-1/TRBV3-2
j_gene: TRBJ1-3
CDR3aa: CASSLHIPSGNTIYF
CDR3nt: TGTGCCAGCAGCCTGCACATCCCCTCTGGAAACACCATATATTTT

d_gene: -
abundance: -
v_gene: TRBV30
j_gene: TRBJ2-5
CDR3aa: CAWDSNQETQYF
CDR3nt: TGTGCCTGGGACAGCAATCAAGAGACCCAGTACTTC

d_gene: TRBD1
abundance: -
v_gene: TRBV5-1
j_gene: TRBJ1-2
CDR3aa: CASSSSGQFSYGYTF
CDR3nt: TGCGCCAGCAGCTCGTCGGGACAGTTCTCCTATGGCTACACCTTC

d_gene: -
abundance: -
v_gene: TRBV9
j_gene: TRBJ1-6
CDR3aa: CASSVGRQSNSPLHF
CDR3nt: TGTGCCAGCAGCGTAGGGCGGCAGAGTAATTCACCCCTCCACTTT

d_gene: TRBD2
abundance: -
v_gene: TRBV4-3
j_gene: TRBJ2-1
CDR3aa: CASSQDGGGPFSSYNEQFF
CDR3nt: TGCGCCAGCAGCCAAGATGGCGGGGGGCCTTTTAGCTCCTACAATGAGCAGTTCTTC

d_gene: TRBD1
abundance: -
v_gene: TRBV5-1
j_gene: TRBJ1-4
CDR3aa: CASSLASGGYISLSGEKLFF
CDR3nt: TGCGCCAGCAGCTTGGCCTCAGGGGGATACATCTCCCTCTCAGGTGAAAAACTGTTTTTT

d_gene: TRBD1
abundance: -
v_gene: TRBV7-9
j_gene: TRBJ2-3
CDR3aa: CASSYGQGSTDTQYF
CDR3nt: TGTGCCAGCAGCTATGGACAGGGTAGTACAGATACGCAGTATTTT

d_gene: TRBD1
abundance: -
v_gene: TRBV4-2
j_gene: TRBJ2-1
CDR3aa: CASSLGTGNEQFF
CDR3nt: TGTGCCAGCAGCCTTGGGACAGGCAATGAGCAGTTCTTC

d_gene: TRBD2
abundance: -
v_gene: TRBV28
j_gene: TRBJ2-7
CDR3aa: CASSPGGGPYEQYF
CDR3nt: TGTGCCAGCAGCCCGGGGGGAGGCCCGTACGAGCAGTACTTC

d_gene: TRBD1
abundance: once
v_gene: TRBV7-2
j_gene: TRBJ2-7
CDR3aa: CASRRDRGSYEQYF
CDR3nt: TGTGCCAGCAGGCGGGACAGGGGATCCTACGAGCAGTACTTC

d_gene: -
abundance: -
v_gene: TRBV3-1/TRBV3-2
j_gene: TRBJ2-5
CDR3aa: CASSQAGPQETQYF
CDR3nt: TGTGCCAGCAGCCAAGCGGGTCCGCAAGAGACCCAGTACTTC

d_gene: -
abundance: -
v_gene: TRBV7-9
j_gene: TRBJ1-6
CDR3aa: CASSLSTSPNSPLHF
CDR3nt: TGTGCCAGCAGCTTAAGTACTTCCCCGAATTCACCCCTCCACTTT

d_gene: -
abundance: -
v_gene: TRBV18
j_gene: TRBJ1-5
CDR3aa: CASSPSIQNQPQHF
CDR3nt: TGTGCCAGCTCACCAAGCATCCAAAATCAGCCCCAGCATTTT

d_gene: TRBD1
abundance: once
v_gene: TRBV2
j_gene: TRBJ1-6
CDR3aa: CASSPNRGLAYNSPLHF
CDR3nt: TGTGCCAGCAGTCCTAACAGGGGGCTCGCGTATAATTCACCCCTCCACTTT

d_gene: -
abundance: -
v_gene: TRBV12-3/TRBV12-4
j_gene: TRBJ1-2
CDR3aa: CASSGQGKDGYTF
CDR3nt: TGTGCCAGCAGCGGGCAGGGTAAGGATGGCTACACCTTC

d_gene: -
abundance: -
v_gene: TRBV5-1
j_gene: TRBJ2-1
CDR3aa: CASRYNSGSYNEQFF
CDR3nt: TGCGCCAGCAGGTATAATAGCGGATCCTACAATGAGCAGTTCTTC

d_gene: TRBD1
abundance: -
v_gene: TRBV4-2
j_gene: TRBJ1-6
CDR3aa: CASSQTGQGGNSPLHF
CDR3nt: TGTGCCAGCAGCCAAACGGGACAGGGAGGGAATTCACCCCTCCACTTT